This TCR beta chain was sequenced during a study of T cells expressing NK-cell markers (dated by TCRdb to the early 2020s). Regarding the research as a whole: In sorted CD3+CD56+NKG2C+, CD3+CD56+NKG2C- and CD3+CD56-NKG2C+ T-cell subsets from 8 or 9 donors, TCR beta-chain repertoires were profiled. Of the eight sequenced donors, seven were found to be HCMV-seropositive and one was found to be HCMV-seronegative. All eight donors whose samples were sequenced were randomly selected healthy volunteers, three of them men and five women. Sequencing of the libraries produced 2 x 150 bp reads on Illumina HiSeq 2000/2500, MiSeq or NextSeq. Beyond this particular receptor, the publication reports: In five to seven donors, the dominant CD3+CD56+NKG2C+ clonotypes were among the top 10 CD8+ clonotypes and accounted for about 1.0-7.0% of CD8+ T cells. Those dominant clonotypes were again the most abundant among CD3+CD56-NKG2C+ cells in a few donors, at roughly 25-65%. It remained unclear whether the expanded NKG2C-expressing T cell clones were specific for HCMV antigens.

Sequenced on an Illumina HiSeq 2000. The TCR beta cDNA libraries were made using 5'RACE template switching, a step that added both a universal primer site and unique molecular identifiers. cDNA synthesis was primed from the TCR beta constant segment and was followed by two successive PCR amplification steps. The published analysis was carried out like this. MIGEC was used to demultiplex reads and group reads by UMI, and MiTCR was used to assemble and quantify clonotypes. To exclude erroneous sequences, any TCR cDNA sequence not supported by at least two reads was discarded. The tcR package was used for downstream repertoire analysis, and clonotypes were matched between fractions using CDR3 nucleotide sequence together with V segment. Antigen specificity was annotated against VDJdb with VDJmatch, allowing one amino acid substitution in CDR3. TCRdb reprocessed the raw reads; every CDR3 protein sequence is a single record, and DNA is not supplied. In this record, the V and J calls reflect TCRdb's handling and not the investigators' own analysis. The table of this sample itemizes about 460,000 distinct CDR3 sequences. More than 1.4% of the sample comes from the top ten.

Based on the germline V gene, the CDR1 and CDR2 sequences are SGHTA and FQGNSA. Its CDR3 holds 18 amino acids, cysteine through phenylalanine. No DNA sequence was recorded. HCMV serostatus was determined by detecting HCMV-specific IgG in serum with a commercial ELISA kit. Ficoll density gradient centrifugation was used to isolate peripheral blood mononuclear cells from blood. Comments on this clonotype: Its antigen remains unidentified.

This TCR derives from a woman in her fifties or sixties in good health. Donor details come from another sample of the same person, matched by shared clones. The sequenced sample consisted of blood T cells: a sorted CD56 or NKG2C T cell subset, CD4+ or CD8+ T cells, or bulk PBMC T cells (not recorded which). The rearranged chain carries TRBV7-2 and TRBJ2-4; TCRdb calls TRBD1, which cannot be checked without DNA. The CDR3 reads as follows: CASSSEGRGRAAKNIQYF.